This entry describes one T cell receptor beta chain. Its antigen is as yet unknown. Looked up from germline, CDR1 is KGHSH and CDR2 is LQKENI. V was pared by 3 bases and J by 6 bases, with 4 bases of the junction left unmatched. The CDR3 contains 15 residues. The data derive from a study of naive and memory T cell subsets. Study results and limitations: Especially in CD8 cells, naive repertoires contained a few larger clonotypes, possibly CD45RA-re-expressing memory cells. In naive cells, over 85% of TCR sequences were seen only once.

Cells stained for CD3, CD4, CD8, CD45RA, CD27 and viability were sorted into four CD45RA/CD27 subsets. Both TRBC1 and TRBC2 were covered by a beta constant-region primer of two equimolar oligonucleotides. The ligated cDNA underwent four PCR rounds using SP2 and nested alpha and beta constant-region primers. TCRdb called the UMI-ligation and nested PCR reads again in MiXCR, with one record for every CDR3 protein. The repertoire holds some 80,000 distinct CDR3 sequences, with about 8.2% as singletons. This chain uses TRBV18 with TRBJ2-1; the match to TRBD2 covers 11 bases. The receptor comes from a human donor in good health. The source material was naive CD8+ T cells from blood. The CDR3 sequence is CASSPSLAGGNEQFF. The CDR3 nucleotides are TGTGCCAGCTCACCGAGTCTAGCGGGAGGCAATGAGCAGTTCTTC.